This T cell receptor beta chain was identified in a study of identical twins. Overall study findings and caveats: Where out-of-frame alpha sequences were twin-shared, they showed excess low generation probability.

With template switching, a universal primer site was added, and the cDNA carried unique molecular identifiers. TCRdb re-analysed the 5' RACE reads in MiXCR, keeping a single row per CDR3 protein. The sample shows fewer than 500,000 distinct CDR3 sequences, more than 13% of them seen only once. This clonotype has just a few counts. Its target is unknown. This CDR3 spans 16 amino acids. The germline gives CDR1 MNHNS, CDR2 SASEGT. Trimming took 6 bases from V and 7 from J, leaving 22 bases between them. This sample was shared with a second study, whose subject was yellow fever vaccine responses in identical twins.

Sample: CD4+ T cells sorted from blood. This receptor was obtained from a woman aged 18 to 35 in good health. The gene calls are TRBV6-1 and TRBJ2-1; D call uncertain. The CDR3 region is CASSLHPRSPGNEQFF. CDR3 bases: TGTGCCAGCAGCCTACACCCACGTAGCCCTGGAAATGAGCAGTTCTTC.